The rows below give T cell receptor beta chains drawn from one sample of a study of Graves' ophthalmopathy and Graves' hyperthyroidism. From the multiplex PCR reads, TCRdb called clonotypes with MiXCR, one entry per CDR3 protein. This sample has hundreds of thousands of distinct CDR3 sequences, with around a fifth found just once. Sequenced input: peripheral blood. These receptors were obtained from a woman aged 18-35 years with stable Graves' hyperthyroidism. Some clones in this sample may be carry-over from other donors' samples. The CDR3 runs from the conserved cysteine through the conserved F or W. D genes are given only for firm matches. Size is omitted from some rows. Given values are once, few, many or a class for expanded clones.

clone size | J gene | V gene | D gene | CDR3 protein | CDR3 DNA
many | TRBJ2-7 | TRBV20-1 | - | CSAQKQGNSYEQYF | TGCAGTGCTCAAAAACAGGGAAATTCTTACGAGCAGTACTTC
many | TRBJ2-2 | TRBV12-3/TRBV12-4 | - | CASSSKGTIGELFF | TGTGCCAGCAGTTCCAAGGGGACGATAGGGGAGCTGTTTTTT
many | TRBJ2-5 | TRBV5-1 | - | CASSRRVTSPETQYF | TGCGCCAGCAGCCGACGTGTTACTAGTCCAGAGACCCAGTACTTC
- | TRBJ2-2 | TRBV9 | - | CASSFRGTPGTGELFF | TGTGCCAGCAGCTTTAGAGGGACCCCGGGCACCGGGGAGCTGTTTTTT
- | TRBJ2-6 | TRBV6-1 | - | CASSEVGSGADVLTF | TGTGCCAGCAGTGAAGTAGGATCTGGGGCCGACGTCCTGACTTTC
many | TRBJ2-7 | TRBV28 | TRBD2 | CASSRLAGGRGEQYF | TGTGCCAGCAGTAGACTAGCGGGGGGCCGAGGAGAGCAGTACTTC
once | TRBJ2-5 | TRBV28 | - | CASSFGRERLETQYF | TGTGCCAGCAGTTTTGGACGGGAGAGGCTGGAGACCCAGTACTTC
many | TRBJ2-7 | TRBV5-1 | - | CASSFTSSPGGSYEQYF | TGCGCCAGCAGTTTTACCTCCTCCCCGGGTGGTTCCTACGAGCAGTACTTC
once | TRBJ1-2 | TRBV11-2 | - | CASSLFGGADNYGYTF | TGTGCCAGCAGCTTATTCGGGGGCGCCGATAACTATGGCTACACCTTC
many | TRBJ1-6 | TRBV5-6 | - | CASSISWTTDNSPLHF | TGTGCCAGCAGCATAAGCTGGACAACCGATAATTCACCCCTCCACTTT
- | TRBJ1-2 | TRBV28 | TRBD1 | CASSQGQMIYGYTF | TGTGCCAGCAGCCAGGGACAGATGATCTATGGCTACACCTTC
many | TRBJ1-1 | TRBV10-3 | - | CAISESRGEATEAFF | TGTGCCATCAGTGAGTCAAGAGGGGAGGCCACTGAAGCTTTCTTT
- | TRBJ1-2 | TRBV27 | TRBD1 | CASSGRQGAFGYTF | TGTGCCAGCAGTGGACGACAGGGGGCCTTTGGCTACACCTTC
- | TRBJ2-7 | TRBV19 | - | CASNPAGRGHEQYF | TGTGCCAGTAACCCGGCGGGCAGGGGTCACGAGCAGTACTTC
- | TRBJ2-5 | TRBV4-1 | TRBD2 | CASSHKRGLAHQETQYF | TGCGCCAGCAGCCACAAACGCGGACTAGCCCACCAAGAGACCCAGTACTTC
few | TRBJ2-1 | TRBV7-3 | TRBD2 | CASSPLALSSYNEQFF | TGTGCCAGCAGTCCACTAGCGTTGAGCTCCTACAATGAGCAGTTCTTC
many | TRBJ1-2 | TRBV25-1 | TRBD1 | CASSAGGAGYGYTF | TGTGCCAGCAGTGCAGGGGGCGCTGGCTATGGCTACACCTTC
few | TRBJ1-1 | TRBV29-1 | - | CSVRAGSTEAFF | TGCAGCGTGCGCGCTGGTAGCACTGAAGCTTTCTTT
- | TRBJ2-5 | TRBV6-1 | - | CASSSYGTQYF | TGTGCCAGCAGTTCCTACGGGACCCAGTACTTC
many | TRBJ1-1 | TRBV20-1 | - | CSARWAGAFF | TGCAGTGCTAGATGGGCTGGAGCTTTCTTT
- | TRBJ2-5 | TRBV28 | - | CASSLSKQCEETQYF | TGTGCCAGCAGTTTATCCAAACAGTGCGAAGAGACCCAGTACTTC
many | TRBJ1-5 | TRBV7-8 | - | CASSSSIRNQPQHF | TGTGCCAGCAGCTCCTCAATCCGCAATCAGCCCCAGCATTTT
- | TRBJ2-7 | TRBV30 | - | CAWKGDSYEQYF | TGTGCCTGGAAAGGGGACTCATACGAGCAGTACTTC
many | TRBJ2-7 | TRBV14 | TRBD1 | CASSQVDWTGRYEQYF | TGTGCCAGCAGCCAAGTTGACTGGACAGGGCGATACGAGCAGTACTTC
- | TRBJ2-4 | TRBV20-1 | - | CSARDPAGLAKNIQYF | TGCAGTGCTAGAGATCCCGCGGGACTAGCCAAAAACATTCAGTACTTC
once | TRBJ1-1 | TRBV29-1 | - | CSERLGAEAFF | TGCAGCGAACGACTGGGGGCTGAAGCTTTCTTT
many | TRBJ2-7 | TRBV6-1 | TRBD2 | CASSAGTRSAYEQYF | TGTGCCAGCAGTGCGGGGACTAGAAGTGCCTACGAGCAGTACTTC